The 27 T cell receptor beta chains below come from one sample, sequenced in a study of T cells after posttransplantation cyclophosphamide. Methotrexate plus calcineurin inhibitor accompanied controls' myeloablative marrow transplants; sampling was 1 year later. Clones were read by immunoSEQ multiplex PCR, and TCRdb kept only the in-frame ones, dropping some. Here the sample spans more than 15,000 clones, roughly 84% being singletons. Material: PBMCs, obtained after an allogeneic stem cell transplant with a calcineurin inhibitor and methotrexate. The origin of the receptors is a male patient aged 45-60 years who received an allogeneic stem cell transplant from an unrelated donor, was CMV-positive, and had chronic GVHD only. Some of the T cells might come from the graft donor.

The V call is TRBV5-1, the J call TRBJ1-2, with a weak D call TRBD1 (6 bases). V was clipped by 4 bases and J by 6 bases, with 13 bases between them. Germline V gives CDR1 SGHRS, CDR2 YFSETQ. This CDR3 region has 13 residues. The CDR3: CASSRDTGDGYTF. In DNA, the CDR3 is TGCGCCAGCAGCCGGGACACCGGCGATGGCTACACCTTC.

The chain recombines TRBV4-3 with TRBJ1-5, with 8 positions matching TRBD1. Trimming removed 4 bases from V and 4 bases from J; junction bases left unmatched: 9. This CDR3 comprises 16 residues. Germline V gene lookup returns CDR1 LGHNA and CDR2 YSLEER. CDR3 in amino acids: CASSPSRDRINQPQHF. In DNA, the CDR3 is TGCGCCAGCAGCCCCTCGAGGGACAGGATTAATCAGCCCCAGCATTTT.

The V call is TRBV11-2, the J call TRBJ2-7; perhaps TRBD2 as D (7 bases). Trimming shortened V by 2 bases and J by 4 bases, and 12 bases separated the two germline ends. This CDR3 spans 14 amino acids. Per the germline V gene, CDR1 is SGHAT and CDR2 is FQNNGV. In nucleotides, the CDR3 is TGTGCCAGCAGCTTAAGGGGGGGTGTATACGAGCAGTACTTC. Protein: CASSLRGGVYEQYF.

The V gene is TRBV5-1, the J gene TRBJ1-3; the D is unclear. With 0 bases removed from V and 3 bases from J, the gap between germline ends came to 4 bases. CDR1 and CDR2 from the germline V gene are SGHRS and YFSETQ. CDR3 length: 13 residues. The CDR3 region has the DNA TGCGCCAGCAGCTTGGGCGGTGGAAACACCATATATTTT. Protein product: CASSLGGGNTIYF.

The chain is built from TRBV5-5 and TRBJ2-1, with TRBD1 identical over 7 bases. The V and J ends lost 6 bases and 2 bases, in that order; junction bases with no gene match: 11. The germline gives CDR1 SGHKS, CDR2 YYEKEE (reference sequence). The CDR3 is 16 residues long. CDR3 loop: CASTFGGGQPYNEQFF. In nucleotides, the CDR3 is TGTGCCAGCACCTTCGGTGGGGGACAGCCCTACAATGAGCAGTTCTTC.

The chain carries TRBV7-9 and TRBJ1-5, with D possibly TRBD1 on 6 matching bases. The CDR3 spans 13 residues. Deletions cut 5 bases from V and 3 bases from J, with 8 bases between. Germline CDR1 reads SEHNR; CDR2 reads FQNEAQ (reference sequence). The DNA of the CDR3 is TGTGCCAGCAGCGGGGACAACAATCAGCCCCAGCATTTT. It codes for CASSGDNNQPQHF.

This chain joins TRBV10-3 and TRBJ1-2, with D perhaps matching TRBD1 (5 bases). From germline, CDR1 is ENHRY and CDR2 SYGVKD. V gave up 5 bases and J gave up 8 bases, with 15 bases separating them. This CDR3 is 13 amino acids long. The CDR3 coding sequence is TGTGCCATCAGTAACGACAGCCCCATCGGCTACACCTTC. Protein sequence: CAISNDSPIGYTF.

CDR3 region: CASNYRDRGNSPLHF. The CDR3 DNA sequence: TGTGCCAGCAACTACCGGGACAGGGGGAATTCACCCCTCCACTTT. V usage is TRBV6-5 and J usage is TRBJ1-6; 11 positions agree with TRBD1. Unmatched junction bases numbered 6, after V lost 7 bases and J lost 7 bases. The CDR3 consists of 15 residues. Germline-derived CDR1 and CDR2 are MNHEY and SVGAGI.

As for this clone: One end of the junction is discordant with germline, which a read error may explain. The genes are TRBV7-2 and TRBJ1-3; D is possibly TRBD1 (5 bases). Per the germline V gene, CDR1 is SGHTA and CDR2 is FQGNSA. The CDR3 is 13 residues long. CDR3 protein: CASSLAGRDTIYF. As DNA, the CDR3 is TGTGCCAGCAGCCTAGCAGGGAGAGACACCATATATTTT. The full variable domain, with the rest looked up from reference TRBV7-2 and TRBJ1-3, is GAGVSQSPSNKVTEKGKDVELRCDPISGHTALYWYRQSLGQGLEFLIYFQGNSAPDKSGLPSDRFSAERTGGSVSTLTIQRTQQEDSAVYLCASSLAGRDTIYFGEGSWLTVV.

V gene TRBV11-2 combines with J gene TRBJ1-1; possibly TRBD1 for D (5 bases). The CDR3 is 13 amino acids. The V and J ends lost 3 bases and 4 bases respectively, with 9 bases between them. Germline lookup yields CDR1 SGHAT and CDR2 FQNNGV. The CDR3 region is CASSLQGSTEAFF. The CDR3 DNA reads as TGTGCCAGCAGCTTGCAGGGTAGCACTGAAGCTTTCTTT. Combining the CDR3 with reference TRBV11-2 and TRBJ1-1 gives the whole variable domain EAGVAQSPRYKIIEKRQSVAFWCNPISGHATLYWYQQILGQGPKLLIQFQNNGVVDDSQLPKDRFSAERLKGVDSTLKIQPAKLEDSAVYLCASSLQGSTEAFFGQGTRLTVV.

The J gene is TRBJ1-1, the V gene TRBV9; the D gene is possibly TRBD1 (5 bases). This CDR3 has 18 residues. With 2 bases removed from V and 0 bases from J, the gap between germline ends came to 20 bases. Germline CDR1 is SGDLS and CDR2 is YYNGEE. The CDR3 protein is CASSVQPTGALMNTEAFF. The DNA of the CDR3 is TGTGCCAGCAGCGTCCAACCAACTGGGGCCTTGATGAACACTGAAGCTTTCTTT.

The chain has TRBV5-4 and TRBJ1-2, with no clear D. V lost 5 bases and J lost 1, with 9 bases in between. The CDR3 loop spans 13 amino acids. The germline V gene encodes CDR1 SGHNT and CDR2 YYREEE (reference sequence). CDR3 in amino acids: CASRSGVNYGYTF. CDR3 sequence (DNA): TGTGCCAGCAGATCCGGGGTTAACTATGGCTACACCTTC.

CDR3 coding DNA: TGTGCTAGTGGTTTGGGCCGATCGGGACAGATCCAGGATGGCTACACCTTC. Translating it yields CASGLGRSGQIQDGYTF. V gene TRBV12-5 combines with J gene TRBJ1-2; 7 positions agree with TRBD1. Trimming took 1 base from V and 6 from J; bases not matched to a gene: 14. The CDR3 is 17 residues long. Germline V CDR1 and CDR2: LGHNT, FRNRAP.

The chain is built from TRBV18 and TRBJ2-5, with a weak D call TRBD2 (6 bases). V was trimmed by 3 bases and J by 5 bases, leaving 16 bases between them. Germline CDR1 reads KGHSH; CDR2 reads LQKENI. The CDR3 consists of 15 residues. CDR3 DNA: TGTGCCAGCTCACCGACCGTCGGGGGTACGGAGACCCAGTACTTC. Its translation: CASSPTVGGTETQYF.

The CDR3 loop reads CASSLTSYQETQYF. CDR3 DNA: TGTGCCAGCAGCTTAACGAGTTACCAAGAGACCCAGTACTTC. The chain has TRBV13 and TRBJ2-5; D gene ambiguous. The V and J ends lost 2 bases and 0 bases respectively, with 7 bases between them. The CDR3 runs 14 residues. Germline CDR1 and CDR2: PRHDT and FYEKMQ (reference sequence).

There are a few counts of this clone. The chain joins TRBV18 to TRBJ1-4; D is unresolved. This CDR3 contains 13 residues. V dropped 6 bases and J dropped 8 bases, with 13 bases sitting between them. The germline CDR1 and CDR2 sequences are KGHSH and LQKENI. The CDR3 DNA reads as TGTGCCAGCTCTACACACGCGAGGGAAAAACTGTTTTTT. It yields the protein CASSTHAREKLFF.

The gene calls are TRBV10-3 and TRBJ1-1; D is unresolved. V lost 9 bases and J 7 bases, leaving 18 bases between the germline ends. This CDR3 has 13 amino acids. Germline assignment: CDR1 ENHRY and CDR2 SYGVKD. The CDR3 loop is CAIRPGDRGEAFF. CDR3 sequence (DNA): TGTGCCATAAGGCCGGGAGATCGGGGTGAAGCTTTCTTT.

J is TRBJ1-2 and V is TRBV13, with D hard to call. CDR3 length: 18 amino acids. V lost 5 bases to trimming and J lost 1 base, with 23 bases between them. Germline loops: CDR1 PRHDT, CDR2 FYEKMQ (reference sequence). The DNA for the CDR3 is TGTGCCAGCAGCGACTCTCTAGAGCGGAGAGCGGTTAACTATGGCTACACCTTC. Translating it yields CASSDSLERRAVNYGYTF.

The chain combines TRBV6-1 with TRBJ1-1; D gene uncertain. The CDR3 consists of 15 residues. Trimming removed 4 bases from V and 2 bases from J, with 14 bases in between. The germline CDR1 and CDR2 sequences are MNHNS and SASEGT. This CDR3 reads CASSAYSTPNTEAFF. The DNA of the CDR3 is TGTGCCAGCAGTGCCTACAGCACCCCCAACACTGAAGCTTTCTTT.

This clone appeared once. This CDR3 reads CASSQNRLASDTQYF. Written as DNA, the CDR3 is TGTGCCAGCAGCCAAAACAGACTAGCGTCAGATACGCAGTATTTT. This sequence joins TRBV14 and TRBJ2-3, with 8 bases identical to TRBD2. V lost 2 bases to trimming and J lost 4 bases; unmatched junction nucleotides: 5. CDR3 size: 15 residues. Germline V gene data show CDR1 as SGHDN and CDR2 as FVKESK.

This chain links TRBV19 with TRBJ2-7; 8 positions match TRBD1. This CDR3 is 14 amino acids long. Trimming took 3 bases from V and 3 from J; bases not matched to a gene: 4. Germline-derived CDR1 and CDR2 are LNHDA and SQIVND (reference sequence). CDR3 bases: TGTGCCAGTAGTATTGACAGGGGTATCTACGAGCAGTACTTC. Translation gives CASSIDRGIYEQYF.

The chain combines TRBV7-7 with TRBJ2-2; D ambiguous. The V gene's germline CDR1 is SSHAT and CDR2 FNYEAQ (reference sequence). V shed 3 bases and J shed 6 bases, with 8 bases lying between them. The CDR3 runs to 13 residues. CDR3 protein: CASSFSGAGELFF. CDR3 sequence (DNA): TGTGCCAGCAGCTTTTCCGGTGCCGGGGAGCTGTTTTTT.

V is TRBV5-3 and J is TRBJ2-5; possibly TRBD2 for D (6 bases). TRBV5-3 is classed as an ORF, of uncertain function. The V and J ends lost 4 bases and 1 base respectively, with 17 bases between them. This CDR3 spans 16 amino acids. The CDR3 nucleotides read TGTGCCAGAAGCCTTACGGGAAGGACTATCCAAGAGACCCAGTACTTC. It yields the protein CARSLTGRTIQETQYF.

The CDR3 spells CAISEERTSGKQFF. DNA of the CDR3: TGTGCCATCAGTGAGGAGAGGACTAGCGGTAAGCAGTTCTTC. The chain recombines TRBV10-3 with TRBJ2-1; 10 bases line up with TRBD2. This CDR3 has 14 residues. Germline-derived CDR1 and CDR2 are ENHRY and SYGVKD. Trimming removed 2 bases from V and 11 bases from J; junction bases left unmatched: 6.

V gene TRBV7-9 combines with J gene TRBJ2-7, with 11 positions matching TRBD2. This CDR3 is 14 amino acids long. Losses at the gene ends were 5 bases for V and 2 bases for J; bases not matched to a gene: 2. The germline V gene has CDR1 SEHNR and CDR2 FQNEAQ (reference sequence). This CDR3 is CASSTLAGAYEQYF. DNA for the CDR3: TGTGCCAGCAGCACACTAGCGGGGGCCTACGAGCAGTACTTC.

The chain combines TRBV25-1 with TRBJ2-3; a weak D match, TRBD2 (6 bases). CDR1 and CDR2 (germline): MGHDK, SYGVNS. The germline V and J ends were trimmed by 3 bases and 2 bases, with 12 bases remaining between them. The CDR3 is 15 residues long. In DNA form, the CDR3 reads TGTGCCAGCAGTGATGTGGGGGGATTCACAGATACGCAGTATTTT. Its translation is CASSDVGGFTDTQYF.

This chain links TRBV6-1 with TRBJ1-5; 8 bases are a match to TRBD1. CDR3 size: 15 residues. Germline assignment: CDR1 MNHNS and CDR2 SASEGT. J lost 5 bases, V lost 7 bases, and 10 bases had no gene match. The CDR3 loop reads CASTKEQGADQPQHF. Written as DNA, the CDR3 is TGTGCCAGCACCAAAGAGCAGGGGGCGGATCAGCCCCAGCATTTT.